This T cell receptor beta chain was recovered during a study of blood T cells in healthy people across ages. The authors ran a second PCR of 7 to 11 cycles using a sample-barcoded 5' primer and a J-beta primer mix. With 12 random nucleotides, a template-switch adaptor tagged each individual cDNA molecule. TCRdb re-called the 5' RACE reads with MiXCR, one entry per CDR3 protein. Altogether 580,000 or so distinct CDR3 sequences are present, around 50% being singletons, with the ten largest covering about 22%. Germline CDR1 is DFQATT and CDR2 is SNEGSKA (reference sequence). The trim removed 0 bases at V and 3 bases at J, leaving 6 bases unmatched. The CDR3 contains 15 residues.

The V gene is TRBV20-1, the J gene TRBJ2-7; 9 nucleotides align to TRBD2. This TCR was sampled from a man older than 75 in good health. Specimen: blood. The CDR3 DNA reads TGCAGTGCTAGAGACGCATCTAGCGGGAACTACGAGCAGTACTTC. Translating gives CSARDASSGNYEQYF.